The next 25 T cell receptor beta chains were all read from a single sample in a study of neurological immune-mediated disorders. Using its own MiXCR run on the 5' RACE reads, TCRdb lists one record per CDR3 protein. The table includes 90,000 to 150,000 distinct CDR3 sequences, around 3% detected once. The sequenced sample consisted of PBMCs. These receptors came from a woman aged 25 to 39 with multiple sclerosis.

This clonotype was observed at least ten times. The CDR3 loop reads CASSSAGTGELFF. The CDR3 coding sequence is TGTGCCAGCAGTTCTGCCGGGACCGGGGAGCTGTTTTTT. This chain uses TRBV7-9 with TRBJ2-2; D not resolved. This CDR3 region has 13 residues. Germline CDR1 SEHNR, CDR2 FQNEAQ (reference sequence). V lost 6 bases and J 5 bases, leaving 10 bases between the germline ends. Complete variable domain (other parts from reference TRBV7-9 and TRBJ2-2): DTGVSQNPRHKITKRGQNVTFRCDPISEHNRLYWYRQTLGQGPEFLTYFQNEAQLEKSRLLSDRFSAERPKGSFSTLEIQRTEQGDSAMYLCASSSAGTGELFFGEGSRLTVL.

This clonotype has more than one count but fewer than ten. A much more abundant neighbour one base away suggests this may be a read error. The chain recombines TRBV24-1 with TRBJ2-2; D might be TRBD2 (5 bases). The germline V gene has CDR1 KGHDR and CDR2 SFDVKD. This CDR3 contains 13 residues. Trimming removed 3 bases at V and 7 bases at J, with 8 bases between. The CDR3 loop is CATSDRGNGELFF. In nucleotides, the CDR3 is TGTGCCACCAGTGATCGAGGGAACGGGGAGCTGTTTTTT.

This clonotype was recorded at least ten times. The rearrangement links TRBV6-6 to TRBJ2-7; D uncertain. Germline CDR1 is MNHNY and CDR2 is SVGAGI (reference sequence). V dropped 4 bases and J dropped 6 bases, with 7 bases sitting between them. This CDR3 is 11 amino acids long. The CDR3 nucleotides read TGTGCCAGCAGTTTTCCAGGCGAGCAGTACTTC. Its protein product is CASSFPGEQYF.

This clonotype was counted at least ten times. The V gene is TRBV12-3 or TRBV12-4, the J gene TRBJ1-5, with TRBD1 as a possible D gene (6 bases). CDR3 length: 14 residues. Trimming stripped 6 bases from V and 2 bases from J, with 11 bases between. The CDR3 region has the DNA TGTGCCAGCAGGGACAGCCTAGGCAATCAGCCCCAGCATTTT. This gives the protein CASRDSLGNQPQHF.

This clonotype was seen ten or more times. CDR3 residues: CASSTTVVGTDGYTF. The CDR3 DNA reads as TGTGCCAGCAGTACAACAGTAGTCGGGACCGATGGCTACACCTTC. V usage is TRBV6-6 and J usage is TRBJ1-2; perhaps TRBD1 as D (5 bases). The CDR3 has 15 amino acids. Per the germline V gene, CDR1 is MNHNY and CDR2 is SVGAGI (reference sequence). V was cut by 5 bases and J by 6 bases, with 19 bases left in between.

In its sample, this clonotype was seen a few times. The rearrangement joins TRBV6-1 to TRBJ2-1; D unclear. Germline assignment: CDR1 MNHNS and CDR2 SASEGT. V was trimmed by 3 bases and J by 4 bases, leaving 7 bases between them. The CDR3 has 13 amino acids. The CDR3 nucleotides read TGTGCCAGCAGTGACGCCTTATACAATGAGCAGTTCTTC. Its translation is CASSDALYNEQFF.

This clonotype was detected many times. The gene calls are TRBV4-1 and TRBJ2-2; tentative D call: TRBD1 (5 bases). V was trimmed by 5 bases and J by 8 bases, leaving 9 bases between them. Germline CDR1 reads MGHRA; CDR2 reads YSYEKL. CDR3 length: 12 amino acids. The CDR3 DNA is TGCGCCAGCAGCGAACGGACAGGGGAGCTGTTTTTT. Translated, it gives CASSERTGELFF.

This clonotype was counted at least ten times. The gene calls are TRBV5-6 and TRBJ2-1; D might be TRBD1 or TRBD2, each matching 6 bases. Trimming cost V 3 bases and J 3 bases, with 19 bases left between them. CDR1 SGHDT and CDR2 YYEEEE come from the germline V gene. The CDR3 length is 17 residues. Here the CDR3 DNA reads TGTGCCAGCAGCTCCGCAGGGGCTAGCGTAATCTACAATGAGCAGTTCTTC. It yields the protein CASSSAGASVIYNEQFF. Complete variable domain (other parts from reference TRBV5-6 and TRBJ2-1): DAGVTQSPTHLIKTRGQQVTLRCSPKSGHDTVSWYQQALGQGPQFIFQYYEEEERQRGNFPDRFSGHQFPNYSSELNVNALLLGDSALYLCASSSAGASVIYNEQFFGPGTRLTVL.

This clonotype was recorded many times. The V gene is TRBV3-1, the J gene TRBJ2-7, with D perhaps being TRBD1 or TRBD2 (5 bases each). V lost 3 bases, J lost 2 bases, and 14 bases lay in between. This CDR3 spans 15 amino acids. In germline, CDR1 is LGHDT, CDR2 YNNKEL (reference sequence). The DNA of the CDR3 is TGTGCCAGCAGCCACCCCTGGGGGAACACCTACGAGCAGTACTTC. Its protein is CASSHPWGNTYEQYF.

This clonotype was seen many times. This chain uses TRBV5-1 with TRBJ1-1; 7 bases map to TRBD1. CDR1 is SGHRS, CDR2 YFSETQ, per germline. V was clipped by 1 base and J by 4 bases; unmatched bases: 4. This CDR3 has 14 amino acids. The CDR3 loop reads CASSLKGATTEAFF. The CDR3 bases are TGCGCCAGCAGCTTGAAGGGGGCTACCACTGAAGCTTTCTTT. Full variable domain (missing parts from reference TRBV5-1 and TRBJ1-1): KAGVTQTPRYLIKTRGQQVTLSCSPISGHRSVSWYQQTPGQGLQFLFEYFSETQRNKGNFPGRFSGRQFSNSRSEMNVSTLELGDSALYLCASSLKGATTEAFFGQGTRLTVV.

The chain uses TRBV7-6 and TRBJ1-2, with D unclear. The CDR3 contains 15 residues. Between the trimmed V and J ends, which lost 1 base and 0 bases, there was a span of 9 bases. Germline lookup yields CDR1 SGHVS and CDR2 FNYEAQ. CDR3 loop: CASSLEATPNYGYTF. In DNA form, the CDR3 reads TGTGCCAGCAGCTTAGAAGCGACCCCTAACTATGGCTACACCTTC.

There are many counts of this clonotype. The rearrangement joins TRBV12-3 or TRBV12-4 to TRBJ2-5; TRBD2 aligns across 9 bases. This CDR3 is 14 amino acids long. V shed 5 bases, J shed 2 bases, and the junction held 3 bases outside the gene matches. CDR3 sequence reads: CASSTTSGQETQYF. The CDR3 nucleotides read TGTGCCAGCAGTACCACTAGCGGGCAAGAGACCCAGTACTTC.

This clonotype was detected ten times or more. The DNA of the CDR3 is TGCGCCAGCAGCTTACGACAGGGGGCTATCACTGAAGCTTTCTTT. Its protein is CASSLRQGAITEAFF. The genes are TRBV5-1 and TRBJ1-1; TRBD1 matches 10 bases. CDR3 length: 15 amino acids. The junction had 5 bases not matched to a gene; V was cut back by 2 bases and J by 4 bases. From germline, CDR1 is SGHRS and CDR2 YFSETQ.

Ten or more counts support this clonotype. V is TRBV29-1 and J is TRBJ1-4; 12 nucleotides align to TRBD1. J lost 8 bases, V lost 4 bases, and 8 bases had no gene match. This CDR3 is 15 amino acids long. Per germline, CDR1 SQVTM and CDR2 ANQGSEA. The CDR3 region is CSVVGQGASGEKLFF. CDR3 DNA: TGCAGCGTTGTGGGACAGGGGGCCTCGGGGGAAAAACTGTTTTTT.

This clonotype was picked up many times. The chain recombines TRBV20-1 with TRBJ1-5, with a possible D match to TRBD1 (5 bases). The CDR3 length is 15 residues. The V end lost 0 bases, the J end lost 1 base, and 10 bases lay between the germline ends. Germline CDR1 and CDR2: DFQATT and SNEGSKA (reference sequence). CDR3 bases: TGCAGTGCTAGAGATTGGCGGGACAGCAATCAGCCCCAGCATTTT. It yields the protein CSARDWRDSNQPQHF.

In this sample, this clonotype turned up many times. The CDR3 is CAITPVKRRRYTEAFF. The CDR3 nucleotides read TGTGCCATCACCCCCGTCAAAAGACGGAGATACACTGAAGCTTTCTTT. The rearrangement links TRBV10-3 to TRBJ1-1; D is uncertain. CDR1 is ENHRY, CDR2 SYGVKD, per germline. The V end was cut by 7 bases, the J end by 3 bases, with 21 bases between. CDR3 length: 16 residues.

This clonotype was recorded many times. V usage is TRBV4-3 and J usage is TRBJ1-6; a weak D match, TRBD1 (5 bases). The CDR3 is 15 amino acids. Deletions cut 3 bases from V and 8 bases from J, with 14 bases between. The germline V gene encodes CDR1 LGHNA and CDR2 YSLEER. The CDR3 DNA is TGCGCCAGCAGCCAGGACGGGGCCTTTGATTCACCCCTCCACTTT. The encoded protein is CASSQDGAFDSPLHF.

This clonotype was counted ten times or more. J is TRBJ1-1 and V is TRBV5-6; D is unresolved. Germline CDR1 is SGHDT and CDR2 is YYEEEE. The CDR3 is 15 amino acids. Trimming pared 1 base from V and 4 bases from J, leaving 14 bases between. In DNA, the CDR3 is TGTGCCAGCAGCTTGTGGCCAGGCGGGAGCACTGAAGCTTTCTTT. Protein: CASSLWPGGSTEAFF.

J is TRBJ1-1 and V is TRBV6-5; D may be TRBD1 (5 bases). Germline V lookup: CDR1 MNHEY, CDR2 SVGAGI. CDR3 length: 16 residues. Trimming shortened V by 0 bases and J by 2 bases, and 13 bases separated the two germline ends. DNA for the CDR3: TGTGCCAGCAGTTACTCGAATTGGGGGAGCAACACTGAAGCTTTCTTT. Amino acid sequence: CASSYSNWGSNTEAFF.

This clonotype was observed at least ten times. The chain joins TRBV13 to TRBJ2-7; TRBD1 is a possible D gene (6 bases). The CDR3 contains 12 residues. CDR1 is PRHDT and CDR2 is FYEKMQ in the germline V gene (reference sequence). Trimming left V 1 base short and J 6 bases short, with 7 bases between. The CDR3 sequence: CASSLEGGEQYF. The CDR3 DNA reads TGTGCCAGCAGCTTAGAAGGGGGCGAGCAGTACTTC.

This clonotype was seen ten or more times. V gene TRBV19 combines with J gene TRBJ2-2; D not certain. The V gene's germline CDR1 is LNHDA and CDR2 SQIVND (reference sequence). The CDR3 is 17 residues long. Trimming took 3 bases from V and 0 from J, leaving 14 bases between them. The CDR3 is CASSIIAETANTGELFF. CDR3 coding DNA: TGTGCCAGTAGTATTATCGCAGAAACCGCGAACACCGGGGAGCTGTTTTTT.

Turning to this clonotype: A much larger clone lies one base from this, so it may be a read error. The chain has TRBV5-1 and TRBJ1-1; D is uncertain. The CDR3 totals 15 residues. In germline, CDR1 is SGHRS, CDR2 YFSETQ. The CDR3 coding sequence is TGCTCCAGCAGCTTGGCGCTGGAGCGACTCACTGAAGCTTTCTTT. Its protein product is CSSSLALERLTEAFF.

This clonotype came up many times. The V and J genes are TRBV6-5 and TRBJ1-2, with 9 nucleotides matching TRBD1. The germline gives CDR1 MNHEY, CDR2 SVGAGI. This CDR3 has 15 amino acids. V was pared by 2 bases and J by 4 bases, with 5 bases of the junction left unmatched. CDR3 residues: CASSYGDRGGYGYTF. The CDR3 coding sequence is TGTGCCAGCAGTTACGGTGACAGGGGGGGCTATGGCTACACCTTC.

As concerns this clonotype: This could be a read error, since a much larger clone is one nucleotide away. The chain couples TRBV7-9 to TRBJ2-7; a weak D match, TRBD1 (5 bases). The CDR3 covers 15 residues. Trimming stripped 1 base from V and 3 bases from J, with 13 bases between. Germline V gene lookup returns CDR1 SEHNR and CDR2 FQNEAQ (reference sequence). This CDR3 reads CASSLGPRGDYEQYF. As DNA, the CDR3 is TGTGCCAGCAGCTTAGGACCAAGGGGCGACTACGAGCAGTACTTC. The full variable domain, rest sourced from reference TRBV7-9 and TRBJ2-7, is DTGVSQNPRHKITKRGQNVTFRCDPISEHNRLYWYRQTLGQGPEFLTYFQNEAQLEKSRLLSDRFSAERPKGSFSTLEIQRTEQGDSAMYLCASSLGPRGDYEQYFGPGTRLTVT.

This clonotype has ten or more counts. CDR3 loop: CASSDRGGMNTEAFF. CDR3 DNA: TGTGCCAGCAGTGACAGGGGCGGGATGAACACTGAAGCTTTCTTT. The rearrangement uses TRBV6-1 and TRBJ1-1, with D possibly matching TRBD1 (6 bases). Trimming took off 3 bases at V and 0 bases at J, with 11 bases between the two ends. The CDR3 sequence is 15 residues long. Germline CDR1 and CDR2: MNHNS and SASEGT.